A single sample is the source of the 8 T cell receptor beta chains below, sequenced in a study of blood T cell repertoires in COVID-19. Only in-frame clones appear in the TCRdb table, and some are missing; sequencing was by immunoSEQ multiplex PCR. The table includes around 220,000 clones, 87% detected once. The material sequenced was PBMCs or T cells enriched from blood (not recorded which). The receptors were gathered from a woman aged 25 to 39 with acute COVID-19.

The genes are TRBV9 and TRBJ2-2, with D perhaps TRBD2 (5 bases). V was trimmed by 0 bases and J by 5 bases, leaving 11 bases between them. The germline V gene encodes CDR1 SGDLS and CDR2 YYNGEE. The CDR3 length is 15 residues. CDR3 nucleotide sequence: TGTGCCAGCAGCGTAGAACTTCGAGGGACCGGGGAGCTGTTTTTT. It codes for CASSVELRGTGELFF. The full variable domain, with the rest looked up from reference TRBV9 and TRBJ2-2, is DSGVTQTPKHLITATGQRVTLRCSPRSGDLSVYWYQQSLDQGLQFLIQYYNGEERAKGNILERFSAQQFPDLHSELNLSSLELGDSALYFCASSVELRGTGELFFGEGSRLTVL.

The chain links TRBV12-5 to TRBJ2-3; 10 bases line up with TRBD2. Germline values: CDR1 LGHNT, CDR2 FRNRAP. The CDR3 runs to 15 residues. V trimming: 3 bases; J trimming: 5 bases; junction bases outside the gene matches: 5. CDR3 DNA sequence: TGTGCTAGTGGTTTTACTAGCGGGGCTGGAGATACGCAGTATTTT. It is translated as CASGFTSGAGDTQYF.

V usage is TRBV27 and J usage is TRBJ2-7; D not resolved. Germline CDR1 is MNHEY and CDR2 is SMNVEV (reference sequence). The CDR3 is 14 residues long. V lost 0 bases and J 2 bases, leaving 8 bases between the germline ends. CDR3 bases: TGTGCCAGCAGTTTATCGGCAGGAACCTACGAGCAGTACTTC. Translated: CASSLSAGTYEQYF.

This rearrangement joins TRBV11-2 to TRBJ1-6, with a tentative D call TRBD1 (5 bases). V was trimmed by 7 bases and J by 7 bases, leaving 17 bases between them. Germline CDR1 and CDR2: SGHAT and FQNNGV. The CDR3 spans 15 residues. CDR3 region: CASTHSRVLNSPLHF. For the CDR3, the DNA is TGTGCCAGCACTCACAGCAGGGTCTTGAATTCACCCCTCCACTTT.

The J gene is TRBJ1-6, the V gene TRBV28, with D perhaps matching TRBD1 (6 bases). The length of the CDR3 is 14 residues. Trimming shortened V by 5 bases and J by 7 bases, and 12 bases separated the two germline ends. Germline loops: CDR1 MDHEN, CDR2 SYDVKM. CDR3 nucleotides: TGTGCCAGCAGTAGGACAGTGTTAAATTCACCCCTCCACTTT. This translates into CASSRTVLNSPLHF.

This clone occurred once. The chain combines TRBV10-2 with TRBJ2-3, with 9 nucleotides matching TRBD2. Germline loops: CDR1 WSHSY, CDR2 SAAADI. The CDR3 is made up of 17 amino acids. Trimming at V came to 0 bases and at J to 6 bases, leaving 10 bases not matched to a gene. CDR3 region: CASSESLLAGSQDTQYF. Written as DNA, the CDR3 is TGCGCCAGCAGTGAGTCTCTGCTAGCGGGATCTCAGGATACGCAGTATTTT.

The chain couples TRBV16 to TRBJ1-2, with 7 bases lining up with TRBD1. CDR1 and CDR2 (germline): KGHSY, FQNENV. The J segment lost 3 bases and the V segment lost 2 bases, leaving 0 bases of the junction unmatched. The CDR3 runs to 13 residues. The CDR3 is CASSQGQDYGYTF. CDR3 bases: TGTGCCAGCAGCCAAGGACAGGACTATGGCTACACCTTC.

The V call is TRBV4-3, the J call TRBJ2-1, with TRBD2 matching over 10 bases. CDR1 LGHNA and CDR2 YSLEER come from the germline V gene. V lost 1 base and J lost 4; bases outside the gene matches: 10. The CDR3 consists of 18 residues. CDR3 amino acids: CASSQVLAGEGGYNEQFF. The CDR3 DNA reads as TGCGCCAGCAGCCAAGTTCTAGCGGGAGAGGGGGGGTACAATGAGCAGTTCTTC.